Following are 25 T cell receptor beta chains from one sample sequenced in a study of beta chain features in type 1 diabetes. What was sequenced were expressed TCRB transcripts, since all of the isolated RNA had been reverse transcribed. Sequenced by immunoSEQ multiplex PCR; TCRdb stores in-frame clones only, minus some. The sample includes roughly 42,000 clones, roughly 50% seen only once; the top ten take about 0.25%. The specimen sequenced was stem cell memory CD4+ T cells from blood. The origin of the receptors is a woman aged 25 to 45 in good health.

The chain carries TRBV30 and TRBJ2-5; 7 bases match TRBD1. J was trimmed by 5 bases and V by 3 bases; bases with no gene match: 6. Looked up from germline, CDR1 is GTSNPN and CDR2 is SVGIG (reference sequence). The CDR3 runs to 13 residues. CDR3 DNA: TGTGCCTGGAGAAACAGGGGACAGGAGACCCAGTACTTC. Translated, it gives CAWRNRGQETQYF.

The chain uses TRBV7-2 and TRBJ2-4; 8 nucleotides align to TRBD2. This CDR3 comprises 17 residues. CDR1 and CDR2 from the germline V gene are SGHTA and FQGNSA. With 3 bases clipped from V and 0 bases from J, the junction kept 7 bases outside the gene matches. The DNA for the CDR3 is TGTGCCAGCAGCTTCTACGGGGGGGGAGTAGCCAAAAACATTCAGTACTTC. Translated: CASSFYGGGVAKNIQYF.

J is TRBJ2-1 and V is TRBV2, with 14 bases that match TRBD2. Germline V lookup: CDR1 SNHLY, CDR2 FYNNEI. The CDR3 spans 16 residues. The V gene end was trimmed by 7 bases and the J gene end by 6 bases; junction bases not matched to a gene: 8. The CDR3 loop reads CASTPSGLAGGNEQFF. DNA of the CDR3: TGTGCCAGCACCCCCTCAGGACTAGCGGGAGGCAATGAGCAGTTCTTC.

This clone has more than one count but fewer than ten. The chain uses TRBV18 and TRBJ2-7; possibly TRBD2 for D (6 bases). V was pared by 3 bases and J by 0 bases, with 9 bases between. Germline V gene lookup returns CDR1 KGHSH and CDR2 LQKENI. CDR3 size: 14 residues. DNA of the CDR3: TGTGCCAGCTCACCCCTCGGGAGCTCCTACGAGCAGTACTTC. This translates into CASSPLGSSYEQYF.

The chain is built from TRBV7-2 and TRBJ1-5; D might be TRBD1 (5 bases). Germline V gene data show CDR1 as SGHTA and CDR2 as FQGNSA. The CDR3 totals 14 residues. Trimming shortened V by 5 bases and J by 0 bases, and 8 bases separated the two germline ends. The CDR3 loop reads CASSPRVSNQPQHF. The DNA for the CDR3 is TGTGCCAGCAGCCCCAGGGTTAGCAATCAGCCCCAGCATTTT.

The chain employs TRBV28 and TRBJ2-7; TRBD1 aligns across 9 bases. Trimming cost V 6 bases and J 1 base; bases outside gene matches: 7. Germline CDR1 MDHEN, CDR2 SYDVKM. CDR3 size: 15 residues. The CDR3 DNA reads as TGTGCCAGCAGGCCCGGACAGGGGCGATCCTACGAGCAGTACTTC. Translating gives CASRPGQGRSYEQYF.

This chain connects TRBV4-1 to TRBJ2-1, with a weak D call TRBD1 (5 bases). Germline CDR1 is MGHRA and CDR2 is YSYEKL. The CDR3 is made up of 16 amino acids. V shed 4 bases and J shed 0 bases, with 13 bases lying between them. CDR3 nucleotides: TGCGCCAGCAGCCTCGAAGGGGTTACCTCCTACAATGAGCAGTTCTTC. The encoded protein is CASSLEGVTSYNEQFF.

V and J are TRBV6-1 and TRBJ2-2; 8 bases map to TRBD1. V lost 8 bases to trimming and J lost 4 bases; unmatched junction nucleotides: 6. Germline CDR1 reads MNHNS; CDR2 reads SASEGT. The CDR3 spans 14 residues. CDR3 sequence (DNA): TGTGCCAGCTGGACAGGGTGGGTCACCGGGGAGCTGTTTTTT. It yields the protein CASWTGWVTGELFF.

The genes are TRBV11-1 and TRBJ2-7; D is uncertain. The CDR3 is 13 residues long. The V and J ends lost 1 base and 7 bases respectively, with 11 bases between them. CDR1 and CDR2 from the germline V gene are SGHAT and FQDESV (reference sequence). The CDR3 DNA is TGTGCCAGCAGCTTAGATTTGTCGAGAGAGCAGTACTTC. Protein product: CASSLDLSREQYF.

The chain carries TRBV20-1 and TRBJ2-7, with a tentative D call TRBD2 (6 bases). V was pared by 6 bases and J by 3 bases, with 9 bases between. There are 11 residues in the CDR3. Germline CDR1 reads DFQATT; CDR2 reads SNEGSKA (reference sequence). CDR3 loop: CSAAGSYEQYF. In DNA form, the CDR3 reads TGCAGTGCGGCCGGGAGCTACGAGCAGTACTTC.

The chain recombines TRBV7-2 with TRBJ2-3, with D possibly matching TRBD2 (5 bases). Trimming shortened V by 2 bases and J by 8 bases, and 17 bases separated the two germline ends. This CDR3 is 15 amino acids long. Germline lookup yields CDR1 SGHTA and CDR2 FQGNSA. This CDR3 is CASSLTGQDLGTQYF. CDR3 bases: TGTGCCAGCAGCTTAACTGGGCAGGACTTGGGTACGCAGTATTTT.

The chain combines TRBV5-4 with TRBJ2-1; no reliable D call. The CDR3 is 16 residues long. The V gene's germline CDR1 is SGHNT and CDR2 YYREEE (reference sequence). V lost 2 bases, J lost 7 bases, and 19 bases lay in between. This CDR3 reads CASSFSLPPLGNEQFF. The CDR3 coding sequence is TGTGCCAGCAGCTTTAGCCTGCCACCGCTTGGGAATGAGCAGTTCTTC.

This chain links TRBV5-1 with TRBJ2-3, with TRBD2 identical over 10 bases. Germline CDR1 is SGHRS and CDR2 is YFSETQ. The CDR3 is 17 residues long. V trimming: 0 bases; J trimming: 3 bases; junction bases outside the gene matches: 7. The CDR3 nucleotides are TGCGCCAGCAGCTTGGCTTCTACTAGCGGGACGACAGATACGCAGTATTTT. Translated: CASSLASTSGTTDTQYF.

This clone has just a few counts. The CDR3 DNA is TGTGCCAGCAGCTCCTACAGGGGGCAGGACTATGGCTACACCTTC. It yields the protein CASSSYRGQDYGYTF. V and J are TRBV7-8 and TRBJ1-2; 9 nucleotides match TRBD1. Germline CDR1 and CDR2: SGHVS and FQNEAQ. Trimming cost V 4 bases and J 3 bases; bases outside gene matches: 6. The CDR3 extends over 15 amino acids.

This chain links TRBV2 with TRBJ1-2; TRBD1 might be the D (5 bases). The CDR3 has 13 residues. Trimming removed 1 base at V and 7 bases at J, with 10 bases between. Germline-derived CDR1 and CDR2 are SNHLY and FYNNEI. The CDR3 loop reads CASSEVGHRGYTF. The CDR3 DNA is TGTGCCAGCAGTGAAGTTGGACACCGTGGCTACACCTTC.

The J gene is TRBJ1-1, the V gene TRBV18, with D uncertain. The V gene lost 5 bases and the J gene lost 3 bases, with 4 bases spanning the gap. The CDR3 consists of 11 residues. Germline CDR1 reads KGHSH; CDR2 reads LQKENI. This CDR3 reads CASSTDTEAFF. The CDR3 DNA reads TGTGCCAGCTCAACGGACACTGAAGCTTTCTTT.

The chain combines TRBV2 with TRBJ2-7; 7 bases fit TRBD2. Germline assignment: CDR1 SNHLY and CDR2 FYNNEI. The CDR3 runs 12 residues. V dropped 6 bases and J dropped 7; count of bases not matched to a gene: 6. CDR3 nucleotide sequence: TGTGCCAGCAGGTGGACTAGTGGAGAGCAGTACTTC. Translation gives CASRWTSGEQYF.

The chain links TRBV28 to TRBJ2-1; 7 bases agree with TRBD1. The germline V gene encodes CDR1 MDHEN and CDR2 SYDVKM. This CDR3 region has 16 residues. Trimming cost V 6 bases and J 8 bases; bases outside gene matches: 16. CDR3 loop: CASSSPRDSPRDEQFF. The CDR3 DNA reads TGTGCCAGCAGCTCACCCCGGGACAGCCCTCGGGATGAGCAGTTCTTC. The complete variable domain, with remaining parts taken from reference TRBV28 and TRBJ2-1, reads DVKVTQSSRYLVKRTGEKVFLECVQDMDHENMFWYRQDPGLGLRLIYFSYDVKMKEKGDIPEGYSVSREKKERFSLILESASTNQTSMYLCASSSPRDSPRDEQFFGPGTRLTVL.

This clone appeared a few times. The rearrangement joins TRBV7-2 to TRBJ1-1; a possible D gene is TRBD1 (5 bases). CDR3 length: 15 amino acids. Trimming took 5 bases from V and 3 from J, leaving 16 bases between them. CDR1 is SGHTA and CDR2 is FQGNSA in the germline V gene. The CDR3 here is CASSPSGARHTEAFF. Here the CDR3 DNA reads TGTGCCAGCAGCCCCTCTGGGGCCCGGCACACTGAAGCTTTCTTT.

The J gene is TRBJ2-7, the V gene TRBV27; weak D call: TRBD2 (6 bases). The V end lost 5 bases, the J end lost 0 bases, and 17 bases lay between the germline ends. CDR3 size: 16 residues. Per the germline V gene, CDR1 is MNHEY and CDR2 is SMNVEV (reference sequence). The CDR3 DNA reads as TGTGCCAGCAGTCTACGACGGAGGGCCGGCTCCTACGAGCAGTACTTC. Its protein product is CASSLRRRAGSYEQYF.

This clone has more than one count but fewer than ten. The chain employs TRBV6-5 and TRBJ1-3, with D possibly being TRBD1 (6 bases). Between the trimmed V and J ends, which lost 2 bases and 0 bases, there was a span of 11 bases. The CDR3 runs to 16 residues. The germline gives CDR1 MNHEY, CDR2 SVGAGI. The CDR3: CASSYEGRGSGNTIYF. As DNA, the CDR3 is TGTGCCAGCAGTTACGAAGGCAGGGGCTCTGGAAACACCATATATTTT.

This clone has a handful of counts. CDR3 in amino acids: CASSLFGLNQETQYF. CDR3 coding DNA: TGTGCCAGCAGCTTATTTGGCCTCAACCAAGAGACCCAGTACTTC. The chain uses TRBV7-2 and TRBJ2-5; unclear D gene. Germline CDR1 reads SGHTA; CDR2 reads FQGNSA. V lost 2 bases to trimming and J lost 0 bases, with 10 bases between them. This CDR3 region has 15 residues.

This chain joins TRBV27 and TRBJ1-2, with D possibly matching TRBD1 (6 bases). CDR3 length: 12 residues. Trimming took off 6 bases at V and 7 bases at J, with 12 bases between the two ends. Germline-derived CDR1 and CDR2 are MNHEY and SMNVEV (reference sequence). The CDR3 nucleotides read TGTGCCAGCAGAAAAACAGGGTTTGGCTACACCTTC. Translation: CASRKTGFGYTF.

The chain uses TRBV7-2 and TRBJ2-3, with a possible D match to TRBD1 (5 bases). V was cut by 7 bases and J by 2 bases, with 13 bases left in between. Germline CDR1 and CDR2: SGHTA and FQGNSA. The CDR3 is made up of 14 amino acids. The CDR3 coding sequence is TGTGCCAGCACCCTGGGGCGATCCACAGATACGCAGTATTTT. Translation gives CASTLGRSTDTQYF.

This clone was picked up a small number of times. The CDR3 DNA is TGTGCCTGGAGTAGAGACAGTGTTTATCAGCCCCAGCATTTT. This translates into CAWSRDSVYQPQHF. The chain has TRBV30 and TRBJ1-5; TRBD1 might be the D (5 bases). The CDR3 consists of 14 residues. Trimming shortened V by 2 bases and J by 5 bases, and 13 bases separated the two germline ends. Germline V gives CDR1 GTSNPN, CDR2 SVGIG (reference sequence). Looking up the rest from reference TRBV30 and TRBJ1-5 gives the full variable domain: SQTIHQWPATLVQPVGSPLSLECTVEGTSNPNLYWYRQAAGRGLQLLFYSVGIGQISSEVPQNLSASRPQDRQFILSSKKLLLSDSGFYLCAWSRDSVYQPQHFGDGTRLSIL.